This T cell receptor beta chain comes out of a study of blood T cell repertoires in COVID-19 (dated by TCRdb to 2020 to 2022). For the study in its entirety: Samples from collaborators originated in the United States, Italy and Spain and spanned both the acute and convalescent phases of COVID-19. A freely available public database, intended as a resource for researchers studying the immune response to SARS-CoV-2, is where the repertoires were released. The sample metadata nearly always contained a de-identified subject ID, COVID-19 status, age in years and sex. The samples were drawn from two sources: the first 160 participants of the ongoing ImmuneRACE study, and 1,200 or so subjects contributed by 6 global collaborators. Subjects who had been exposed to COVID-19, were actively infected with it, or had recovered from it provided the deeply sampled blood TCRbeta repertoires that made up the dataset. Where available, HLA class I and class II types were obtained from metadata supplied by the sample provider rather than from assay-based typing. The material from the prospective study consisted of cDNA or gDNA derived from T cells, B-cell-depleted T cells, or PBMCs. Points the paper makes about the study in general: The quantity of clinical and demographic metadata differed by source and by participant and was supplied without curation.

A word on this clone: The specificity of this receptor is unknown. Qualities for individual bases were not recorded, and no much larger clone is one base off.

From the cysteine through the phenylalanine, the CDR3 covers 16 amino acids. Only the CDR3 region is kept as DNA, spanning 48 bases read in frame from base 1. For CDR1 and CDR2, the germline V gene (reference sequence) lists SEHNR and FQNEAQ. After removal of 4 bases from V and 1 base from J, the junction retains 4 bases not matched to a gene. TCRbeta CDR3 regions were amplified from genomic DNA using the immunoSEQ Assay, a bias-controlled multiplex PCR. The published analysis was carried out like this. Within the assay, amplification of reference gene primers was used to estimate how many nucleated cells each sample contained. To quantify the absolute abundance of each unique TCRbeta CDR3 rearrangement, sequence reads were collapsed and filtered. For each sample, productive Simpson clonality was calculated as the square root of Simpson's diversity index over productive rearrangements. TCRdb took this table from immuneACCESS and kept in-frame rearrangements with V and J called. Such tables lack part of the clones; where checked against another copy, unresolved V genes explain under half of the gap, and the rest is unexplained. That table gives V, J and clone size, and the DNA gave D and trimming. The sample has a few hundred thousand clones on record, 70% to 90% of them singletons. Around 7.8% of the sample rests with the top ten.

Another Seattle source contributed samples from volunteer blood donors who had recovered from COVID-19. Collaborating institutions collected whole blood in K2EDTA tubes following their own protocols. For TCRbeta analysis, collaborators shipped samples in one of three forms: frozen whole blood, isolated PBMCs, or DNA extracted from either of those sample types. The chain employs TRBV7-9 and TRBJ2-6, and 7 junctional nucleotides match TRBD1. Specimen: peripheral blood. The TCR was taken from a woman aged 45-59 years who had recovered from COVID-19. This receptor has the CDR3 CASSSTGMSGANVLTF. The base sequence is TGTGCCAGCAGCTCGACAGGGATGTCTGGGGCCAACGTCCTGACTTTC.